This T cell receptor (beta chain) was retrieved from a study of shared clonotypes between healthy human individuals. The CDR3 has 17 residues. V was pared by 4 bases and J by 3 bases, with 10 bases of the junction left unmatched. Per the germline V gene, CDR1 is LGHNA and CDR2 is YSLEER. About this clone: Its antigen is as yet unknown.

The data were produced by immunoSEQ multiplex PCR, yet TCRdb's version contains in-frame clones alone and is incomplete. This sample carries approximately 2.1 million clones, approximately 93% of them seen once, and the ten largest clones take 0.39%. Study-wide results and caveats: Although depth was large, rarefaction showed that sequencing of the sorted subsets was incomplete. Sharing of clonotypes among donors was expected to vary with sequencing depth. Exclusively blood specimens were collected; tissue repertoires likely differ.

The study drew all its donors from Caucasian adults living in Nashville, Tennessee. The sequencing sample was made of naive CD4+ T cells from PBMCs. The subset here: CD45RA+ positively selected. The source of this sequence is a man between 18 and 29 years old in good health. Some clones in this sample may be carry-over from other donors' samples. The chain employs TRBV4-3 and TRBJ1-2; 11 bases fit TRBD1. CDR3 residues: CASSPTSGQGEYYGYTF. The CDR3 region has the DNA TGCGCCAGCAGCCCAACCTCGGGACAGGGGGAGTACTATGGCTACACCTTC.